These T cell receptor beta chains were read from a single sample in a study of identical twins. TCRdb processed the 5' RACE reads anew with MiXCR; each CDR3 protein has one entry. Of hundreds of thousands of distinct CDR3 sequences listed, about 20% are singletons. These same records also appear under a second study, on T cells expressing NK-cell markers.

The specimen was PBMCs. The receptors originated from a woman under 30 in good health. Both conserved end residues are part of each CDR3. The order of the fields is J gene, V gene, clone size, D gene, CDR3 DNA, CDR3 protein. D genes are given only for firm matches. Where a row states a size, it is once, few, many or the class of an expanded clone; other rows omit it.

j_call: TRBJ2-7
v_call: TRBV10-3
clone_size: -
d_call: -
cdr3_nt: TGTGCCATCAGCCTCGAGGGGGACGAGCAGTACTTC
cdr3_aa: CAISLEGDEQYF

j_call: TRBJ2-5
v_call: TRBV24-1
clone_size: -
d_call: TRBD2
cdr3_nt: TGTGCCACCAGTGGGACTAGCGGGGGACAAGAGACCCAGTACTTC
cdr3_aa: CATSGTSGGQETQYF

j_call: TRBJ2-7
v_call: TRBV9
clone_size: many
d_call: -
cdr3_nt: TGTGCCAGCAGGAAATACGAGCAGTACTTC
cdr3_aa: CASRKYEQYF

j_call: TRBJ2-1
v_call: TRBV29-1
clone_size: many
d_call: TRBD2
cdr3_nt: TGCAGCGAAGCGGGAGGCCGATCCTACAATGAGCAGTTCTTC
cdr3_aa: CSEAGGRSYNEQFF

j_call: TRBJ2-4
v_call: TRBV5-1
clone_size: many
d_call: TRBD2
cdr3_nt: TGCGCCAGCAGCTTGCCTTTACTAGCGGGAGGAGGGGCCAAAAACATTCAGTACTTC
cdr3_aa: CASSLPLLAGGGAKNIQYF

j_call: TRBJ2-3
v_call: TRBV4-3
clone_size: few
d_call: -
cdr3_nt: TGCGCCAGCAGCCAAGATCCGGGCACAGATACGCAGTATTTT
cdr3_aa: CASSQDPGTDTQYF

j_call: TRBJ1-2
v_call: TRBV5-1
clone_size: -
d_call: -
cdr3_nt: TGCGCCAGCAGCTTAGATCCAACTAACTATGGCTACACCTTC
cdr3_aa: CASSLDPTNYGYTF

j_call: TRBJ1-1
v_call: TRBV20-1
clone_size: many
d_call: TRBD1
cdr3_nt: TGCAGTGCTACGGACAGGGACAGCACTGAAGCTTTCTTT
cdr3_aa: CSATDRDSTEAFF

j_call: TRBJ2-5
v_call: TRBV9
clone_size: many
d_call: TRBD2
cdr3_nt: TGTGCCAGCAGCGTAGAAGCGGGAATGGAGACCCAGTACTTC
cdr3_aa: CASSVEAGMETQYF

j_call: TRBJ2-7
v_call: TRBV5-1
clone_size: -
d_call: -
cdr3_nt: TGCGCCAGCAGCTTCTTTGGGGCCCGAGAGCAGTACTTC
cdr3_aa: CASSFFGAREQYF

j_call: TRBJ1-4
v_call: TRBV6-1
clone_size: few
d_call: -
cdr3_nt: TGTGCCAGCAGGCCTACATCAACTAATGAAAAACTGTTTTTT
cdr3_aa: CASRPTSTNEKLFF

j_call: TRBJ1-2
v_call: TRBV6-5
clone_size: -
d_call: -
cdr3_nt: TGTGCCAGCAGTTCCCCTTACTATGGCTACACCTTC
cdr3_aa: CASSSPYYGYTF

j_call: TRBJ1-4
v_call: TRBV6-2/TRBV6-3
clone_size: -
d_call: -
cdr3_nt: TGTGCCAGCAGATCGAGACGGGCGATTAATGAAAAACTGTTTTTT
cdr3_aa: CASRSRRAINEKLFF

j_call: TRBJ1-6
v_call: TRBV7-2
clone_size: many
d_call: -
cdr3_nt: TGTGCCAGCAGCCGAGGCACCTCGTCACCCCTCCACTTT
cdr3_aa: CASSRGTSSPLHF

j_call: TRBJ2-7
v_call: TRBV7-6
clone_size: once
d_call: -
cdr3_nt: TGTGCCAGCAGCTTGGAGGGGCGGTTCTCCTACGAGCAGTACTTC
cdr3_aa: CASSLEGRFSYEQYF

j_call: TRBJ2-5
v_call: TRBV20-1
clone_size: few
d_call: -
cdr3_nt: TGCAGTGCTAGAACCCCGGGACTGAAGAGAGAGACCCAGTACTTC
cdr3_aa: CSARTPGLKRETQYF

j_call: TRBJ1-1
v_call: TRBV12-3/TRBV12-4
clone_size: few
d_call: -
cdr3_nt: TGTGCCAGCAGGCGCAGGGAAGAAGCTTTCTTT
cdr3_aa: CASRRREEAFF

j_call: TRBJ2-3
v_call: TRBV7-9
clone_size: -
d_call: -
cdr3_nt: TGTGCCAGAAGCTCGGAAGAAACAGATACGCAGTATTTT
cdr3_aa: CARSSEETDTQYF

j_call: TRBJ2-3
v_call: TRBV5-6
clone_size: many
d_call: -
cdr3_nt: TGTGCCAGCAGCTTGGGGGTAAAGGAGGCGCAGTATTTT
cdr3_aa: CASSLGVKEAQYF

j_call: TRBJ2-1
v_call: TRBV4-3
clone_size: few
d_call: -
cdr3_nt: TGCGCCAGCAGCCAGGACTTAGGGGACAATGAGCAGTTCTTC
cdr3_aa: CASSQDLGDNEQFF

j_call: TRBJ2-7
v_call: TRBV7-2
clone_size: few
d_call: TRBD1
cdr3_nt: TGTGCCAGCAGCTTCCCCGGGACAGGGAGAAACGAGCAGTACTTC
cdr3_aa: CASSFPGTGRNEQYF

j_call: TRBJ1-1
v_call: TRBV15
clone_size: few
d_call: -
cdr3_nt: TGTGCCACCAGCACAACATACACTGAAGCTTTCTTT
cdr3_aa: CATSTTYTEAFF

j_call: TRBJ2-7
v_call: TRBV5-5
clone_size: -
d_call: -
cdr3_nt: TGTGCCAGCAGCTGGGAGCCGGGACGCTCAGCCTACGAGCAGTACTTC
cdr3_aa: CASSWEPGRSAYEQYF

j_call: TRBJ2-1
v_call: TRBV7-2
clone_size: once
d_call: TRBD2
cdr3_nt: TGTGCCAGCAGCCCTGCCAGCGGGAGGGAGGGTGAGCAGTTCTTC
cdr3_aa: CASSPASGREGEQFF

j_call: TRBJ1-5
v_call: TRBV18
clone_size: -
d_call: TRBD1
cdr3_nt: TGTGCCAGCTCCCCAGGGGGCTGGGGCAATCAGCCCCAGCATTTT
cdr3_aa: CASSPGGWGNQPQHF